Below are 32 T cell receptor beta chains sequenced from a single sample in a study of PD-L1 blockade in urothelial cancer. Some clones are missing from TCRdb's copy, which holds only in-frame ones; the method was immunoSEQ multiplex PCR. The sample yields 46,000 or so clones, 70% to 90% seen once. This sample comprised PBMCs, obtained around atezolizumab (anti-PD-L1) treatment. These receptors were obtained from a man aged 60 to 69 with urothelial cancer.

The rearrangement uses TRBV6-6 and TRBJ2-7; 7 bases fit TRBD1. There are 12 residues in the CDR3. Trimming removed 5 bases from V and 5 bases from J; junction bases left unmatched: 3. Germline V CDR1 and CDR2: MNHNY, SVGAGI (reference sequence). In DNA, the CDR3 is TGTGCCAGCAGTAAGGACAGGAACGAGCAGTACTTC. Its translation: CASSKDRNEQYF.

A single count supports this clone. The CDR3 reads CASSDLDRGLGQPQHF. CDR3 DNA: TGCGCCAGCAGTGACCTGGACAGGGGGTTAGGGCAGCCCCAGCATTTT. This rearrangement joins TRBV10-2 to TRBJ1-5; 10 bases map to TRBD1. The CDR3 covers 16 residues. After removal of 3 bases from V and 7 bases from J, the junction contained 9 bases not matched to a gene. The V gene's germline CDR1 is WSHSY and CDR2 SAAADI.

This clone appeared a few times. This sequence joins TRBV30 and TRBJ1-1; D is unresolved. V was pared by 5 bases and J by 6 bases, with 13 bases between. CDR1 is GTSNPN, CDR2 SVGIG, per germline (reference sequence). The CDR3 has 12 amino acids. The CDR3 nucleotides are TGTGCCTGGGAAGCGGACGTCCCTGAAGCTTTCTTT. Translation: CAWEADVPEAFF.

The chain employs TRBV15 and TRBJ2-2; TRBD2 is a possible D gene (5 bases). Trimming left V 0 bases short and J 6 bases short, with 14 bases between. This CDR3 has 16 residues. Germline values: CDR1 LNHNV, CDR2 YYDKDF (reference sequence). DNA of the CDR3: TGTGCCACCAGCAGAGATGAGAGGGCTGGGGCCGGGGAGCTGTTTTTT. This sequence encodes CATSRDERAGAGELFF. The full variable domain, in which reference TRBV15 and TRBJ2-2 provide the parts outside the CDR3, is DAMVIQNPRYQVTQFGKPVTLSCSQTLNHNVMYWYQQKSSQAPKLLFHYYDKDFNNEADTPDNFQSRRPNTSFCFLDIRSPGLGDTAMYLCATSRDERAGAGELFFGEGSRLTVL.

This clone was counted once. The genes are TRBV9 and TRBJ1-2; 7 positions match TRBD1. This CDR3 has 15 amino acids. Germline CDR1 reads SGDLS; CDR2 reads YYNGEE. The trim removed 4 bases at V and 4 bases at J, leaving 10 bases unmatched. The chain's CDR3 is CASSTSGGWSYGYTF. The CDR3 DNA reads as TGTGCCAGCAGCACATCAGGGGGATGGAGCTATGGCTACACCTTC.

V is TRBV30 and J is TRBJ1-5; D call uncertain. The V end lost 4 bases, the J end lost 4 bases, and 11 bases lay between the germline ends. Germline CDR1 and CDR2: GTSNPN and SVGIG (reference sequence). This CDR3 contains 13 residues. Here the CDR3 reads CAWTDKSNQPQHF. CDR3 DNA sequence: TGTGCCTGGACAGACAAGTCTAATCAGCCCCAGCATTTT.

In this sample, this clone turned up once. V gene TRBV19 combines with J gene TRBJ2-2, with a tentative D call TRBD2 (6 bases). Between the trimmed V and J ends, which lost 3 bases and 1 base, there was a span of 9 bases. The CDR3 has 15 residues. CDR1 is LNHDA, CDR2 SQIVND, per germline (reference sequence). The CDR3 DNA sequence: TGTGCCAGTAGTATCGGCGGGGTGAACACCGGGGAGCTGTTTTTT. Residues: CASSIGGVNTGELFF. Filled out from reference TRBV19 and TRBJ2-2, the complete variable domain reads DGGITQSPKYLFRKEGQNVTLSCEQNLNHDAMYWYRQDPGQGLRLIYYSQIVNDFQKGDIAEGYSVSREKKESFPLTVTSAQKNPTAFYLCASSIGGVNTGELFFGEGSRLTVL.

This sequence joins TRBV27 and TRBJ1-3; TRBD1 matches at 7 bases. The J segment lost 2 bases and the V segment lost 8 bases, leaving 9 bases of the junction unmatched. The CDR3 covers 15 residues. CDR1 and CDR2 from the germline V gene are MNHEY and SMNVEV (reference sequence). CDR3 in amino acids: CASQLQGIPGNTIYF. The DNA for the CDR3 is TGTGCCAGCCAACTACAGGGGATACCTGGAAACACCATATATTTT.

The V gene is TRBV9, the J gene TRBJ1-1, with TRBD1 matching 9 bases. The germline CDR1 and CDR2 sequences are SGDLS and YYNGEE. Losses at the gene ends were 2 bases for V and 5 bases for J; bases not matched to a gene: 7. The CDR3 runs to 15 residues. The CDR3 region is CASSVLDRGGTEAFF. Written as DNA, the CDR3 is TGTGCCAGCAGCGTGTTGGACAGGGGTGGGACTGAAGCTTTCTTT.

This rearrangement joins TRBV27 to TRBJ2-1, with 10 bases matching TRBD1. This CDR3 is built from 14 residues. Trimming removed 5 bases from V and 8 bases from J; junction bases left unmatched: 6. The germline V gene has CDR1 MNHEY and CDR2 SMNVEV (reference sequence). The CDR3 bases are TGTGCCAGCAGTCTGGGACAGGGGTGGGATGAGCAGTTCTTC. This codes for CASSLGQGWDEQFF.

In its sample, this clone was seen a few times. The chain is built from TRBV19 and TRBJ1-1; tentative D call: TRBD1 (5 bases). The CDR3 has 14 amino acids. Trimming removed 5 bases from V and 0 bases from J, with 10 bases in between. Germline assignment: CDR1 LNHDA and CDR2 SQIVND (reference sequence). CDR3 loop: CASSPGHLNTEAFF. The CDR3 DNA is TGTGCCAGTAGTCCAGGACACCTGAACACTGAAGCTTTCTTT.

The V call is TRBV14, the J call TRBJ1-1; D is uncertain. The germline V and J ends were trimmed by 5 bases and 3 bases, with 10 bases remaining between them. The CDR3 runs to 13 residues. Germline loops: CDR1 SGHDN, CDR2 FVKESK. The CDR3 nucleotides are TGTGCCAGCAGCTGGGCCCTGGACACTGAAGCTTTCTTT. Its translation is CASSWALDTEAFF.

The gene calls are TRBV5-8 and TRBJ1-5, with no clear D. Trimming left V 2 bases short and J 7 bases short, with 7 bases between. CDR1 and CDR2 (germline): SGHTS, YDEGEE. The CDR3 runs 12 residues. The CDR3 protein is CASSFVEQPQHF. DNA for the CDR3: TGTGCCAGCAGCTTCGTGGAGCAGCCCCAGCATTTT. The whole variable domain, filled in from reference TRBV5-8 and TRBJ1-5, reads EAGVTQSPTHLIKTRGQQATLRCSPISGHTSVYWYQQALGLGLQFLLWYDEGEERNRGNFPPRFSGRQFPNYSSELNVNALELEDSALYLCASSFVEQPQHFGDGTRLSIL.

The rearrangement joins TRBV4-1 to TRBJ2-7, with 7 bases fitting TRBD1. The V segment lost 4 bases and the J segment 1 base; nucleotides outside the gene matches: 4. The germline CDR1 and CDR2 sequences are MGHRA and YSYEKL. The CDR3 is 14 amino acids. The CDR3: CASSPRTGSYEQYF. In DNA form, the CDR3 reads TGCGCCAGCAGCCCCCGGACAGGTTCCTACGAGCAGTACTTC.

The chain combines TRBV5-1 with TRBJ2-1; TRBD2 agrees at 10 bases. This CDR3 spans 15 amino acids. Trimming cost V 0 bases and J 9 bases; bases outside gene matches: 6. Germline V CDR1 and CDR2: SGHRS, YFSETQ. In nucleotides, the CDR3 is TGCGCCAGCAGCTTGGTAGCGGGGGGTTTTAGTGAGCAGTTCTTC. Protein: CASSLVAGGFSEQFF.

V usage is TRBV15 and J usage is TRBJ1-2, with 7 bases aligning to TRBD1. Germline loops: CDR1 LNHNV, CDR2 YYDKDF (reference sequence). The CDR3 extends over 15 amino acids. V was pared by 4 bases and J by 4 bases, with 9 bases of the junction left unmatched. The CDR3 here is CATSTRQGIPYGYTF. The CDR3 DNA sequence: TGTGCCACCAGCACGAGACAGGGCATCCCCTATGGCTACACCTTC.

This clone occurred once. The junction and the germline gene differ at one end; a read error may be behind it. J is TRBJ2-3 and V is TRBV7-7; D perhaps matches TRBD1 (6 bases). CDR1 is SSHAT and CDR2 is FNYEAQ in the germline V gene (reference sequence). This CDR3 comprises 14 residues. The DNA of the CDR3 is TGTGCTAGCAGCTCGGACAGTTCCACAGATACGCAGTATTTT. Its protein product is CASSSDSSTDTQYF.

This clone has a handful of counts. The junction does not match germline at one end; this may be a read error. The chain combines TRBV2 with TRBJ1-3; the match to TRBD1 covers 11 bases. The CDR3 is 12 residues long. The V gene's germline CDR1 is SNHLY and CDR2 FYNNEI. CDR3 loop: CASSWGQGGADF. CDR3 nucleotides: TGTGCCAGCAGTTGGGGACAGGGGGGCGCCGATTTT.

The rearrangement uses TRBV2 and TRBJ1-1; tentatively, D is TRBD1 (5 bases). The CDR3 consists of 13 residues. V lost 6 bases to trimming and J lost 0 bases, with 8 bases between them. Looked up from germline, CDR1 is SNHLY and CDR2 is FYNNEI. The CDR3 coding sequence is TGTGCCAGCAGGGGGGACTTGAACACTGAAGCTTTCTTT. This translates into CASRGDLNTEAFF.

The V call is TRBV9, the J call TRBJ2-2; D is ambiguous. The germline V and J ends were trimmed by 2 bases and 5 bases, with 16 bases remaining between them. The CDR3 sequence is 16 residues long. CDR1 is SGDLS and CDR2 is YYNGEE in the germline V gene. CDR3 bases: TGTGCCAGCAGCGTGGCCGAGGCCCCTTGGACCGGGGAGCTGTTTTTT. Translated, it gives CASSVAEAPWTGELFF.

The chain is built from TRBV15 and TRBJ2-5, with 8 bases identical to TRBD2. Germline values: CDR1 LNHNV, CDR2 YYDKDF (reference sequence). The CDR3 totals 16 residues. V was pared by 1 base and J by 1 base, with 5 bases of the junction left unmatched. The CDR3 DNA follows: TGTGCCACCAGCAGAGTCGGGGGGGCCTCCCAAGAGACCCAGTACTTC. This translates into CATSRVGGASQETQYF.

There are a few counts of this clone. The V call is TRBV2, the J call TRBJ1-2; 9 bases line up with TRBD1. This CDR3 is built from 15 residues. Germline values: CDR1 SNHLY, CDR2 FYNNEI. The V gene end was trimmed by 3 bases and the J gene end by 5 bases; junction bases not matched to a gene: 7. CDR3: CASSEDRGFLYGYTF. The CDR3 bases are TGTGCCAGCAGTGAGGACAGGGGATTTTTGTATGGCTACACCTTC.

The chain couples TRBV27 to TRBJ2-7, with D possibly being TRBD1 (6 bases). The CDR3 spans 14 residues. The germline V gene encodes CDR1 MNHEY and CDR2 SMNVEV (reference sequence). V dropped 6 bases and J dropped 4 bases, with 16 bases sitting between them. CDR3 sequence (DNA): TGTGCCAGCAGGGGTTCCTACAGGGTTTACGAGCAGTACTTC. Protein product: CASRGSYRVYEQYF.

The rearrangement links TRBV7-9 to TRBJ1-2; 8 bases fit TRBD1. The germline V gene encodes CDR1 SEHNR and CDR2 FQNEAQ (reference sequence). The CDR3 contains 18 residues. Unmatched junction bases numbered 11, after V lost 2 bases and J lost 0 bases. CDR3 sequence: CASSLSGTGHSPNYGYTF. The CDR3 DNA sequence: TGTGCCAGCAGCTTATCCGGGACAGGCCATTCTCCTAACTATGGCTACACCTTC.

CDR3 amino acids: CASSANRGGNEKLFF. CDR3 bases: TGTGCCAGCAGCGCGAACAGGGGTGGCAATGAAAAACTGTTTTTT. The chain employs TRBV5-4 and TRBJ1-4, with TRBD1 identical over 7 bases. CDR1 is SGHNT, CDR2 YYREEE, per germline (reference sequence). With V trimmed by 4 bases and J by 5 bases, 8 bases remained unmatched. The CDR3 contains 15 residues.

The rearrangement links TRBV29-1 to TRBJ2-4; TRBD2 matches 7 bases. Germline lookup yields CDR1 SQVTM and CDR2 ANQGSEA. Trimming took 4 bases from V and 0 from J; bases not matched to a gene: 15. The length of the CDR3 is 18 residues. CDR3 nucleotide sequence: TGCAGCGTTGGAACCGGGACTACGAAACCCGAAGCCAAAAACATTCAGTACTTC. It yields the protein CSVGTGTTKPEAKNIQYF. Combining the CDR3 with reference TRBV29-1 and TRBJ2-4 gives the whole variable domain SAVISQKPSRDICQRGTSLTIQCQVDSQVTMMFWYRQQPGQSLTLIATANQGSEATYESGFVIDKFPISRPNLTFSTLTVSNMSPEDSSIYLCSVGTGTTKPEAKNIQYFGAGTRLSVL.

The gene calls are TRBV9 and TRBJ1-3, with 8 bases fitting TRBD1. Per germline, CDR1 SGDLS and CDR2 YYNGEE. The CDR3 contains 14 residues. The trim removed 2 bases at V and 4 bases at J, leaving 2 bases unmatched. CDR3 bases: TGTGCCAGCAGCGTGACAGGGGTCGGAAACACCATATATTTT. This sequence encodes CASSVTGVGNTIYF.

The chain links TRBV30 to TRBJ2-5; 14 nucleotides line up with TRBD2. Germline lookup yields CDR1 GTSNPN and CDR2 SVGIG (reference sequence). The CDR3 contains 16 residues. The junction had 9 bases not matched to a gene; V was cut back by 4 bases and J by 5 bases. CDR3 protein: CAWTKPGLAGVETQYF. The CDR3 coding sequence is TGTGCCTGGACTAAACCGGGACTAGCGGGGGTTGAGACCCAGTACTTC.

This clone has a single count. CDR3 bases: TGTGCCAGCAGCCAAGATCGGACAGGGGAAGGGGCTGAAGCTTTCTTT. It encodes CASSQDRTGEGAEAFF. The chain is built from TRBV4-2 and TRBJ1-1, with TRBD1 identical over 9 bases. The CDR3 length is 16 residues. Germline-derived CDR1 and CDR2 are LGHNA and YNFKEQ. The V gene end was trimmed by 0 bases and the J gene end by 6 bases; junction bases not matched to a gene: 8.

V and J are TRBV7-2 and TRBJ1-5; tentatively, D is TRBD1 (5 bases). CDR1 is SGHTA, CDR2 FQGNSA, per germline. There are 15 residues in the CDR3. Between the trimmed V and J ends, which lost 1 base and 1 base, there was a span of 8 bases. This CDR3 reads CASSLVAGSNQPQHF. In DNA, the CDR3 is TGTGCCAGCAGCTTAGTAGCAGGGAGCAATCAGCCCCAGCATTTT. The full variable domain, with the rest looked up from reference TRBV7-2 and TRBJ1-5, is GAGVSQSPSNKVTEKGKDVELRCDPISGHTALYWYRQSLGQGLEFLIYFQGNSAPDKSGLPSDRFSAERTGGSVSTLTIQRTQQEDSAVYLCASSLVAGSNQPQHFGDGTRLSIL.

The chain is built from TRBV5-8 and TRBJ2-5, with 10 bases that match TRBD2. CDR1 and CDR2 (germline): SGHTS, YDEGEE. The CDR3 contains 15 residues. Trimming removed 4 bases from V and 2 bases from J; junction bases left unmatched: 5. This chain's CDR3 is CASSSGLAVQETQYF. CDR3 nucleotides: TGTGCCAGCAGCAGCGGACTAGCGGTTCAAGAGACCCAGTACTTC. The full variable domain, completed using reference TRBV5-8 and TRBJ2-5, is EAGVTQSPTHLIKTRGQQATLRCSPISGHTSVYWYQQALGLGLQFLLWYDEGEERNRGNFPPRFSGRQFPNYSSELNVNALELEDSALYLCASSSGLAVQETQYFGPGTRLLVL.

The V and J genes are TRBV4-3 and TRBJ1-5, with D possibly matching TRBD1 (5 bases). The V end lost 1 base, the J end lost 6 bases, and 10 bases lay between the germline ends. This CDR3 comprises 14 residues. Germline-derived CDR1 and CDR2 are LGHNA and YSLEER. CDR3: CASSQAFQGQPQHF. CDR3 in DNA: TGCGCCAGCAGCCAAGCCTTCCAGGGTCAGCCCCAGCATTTT.